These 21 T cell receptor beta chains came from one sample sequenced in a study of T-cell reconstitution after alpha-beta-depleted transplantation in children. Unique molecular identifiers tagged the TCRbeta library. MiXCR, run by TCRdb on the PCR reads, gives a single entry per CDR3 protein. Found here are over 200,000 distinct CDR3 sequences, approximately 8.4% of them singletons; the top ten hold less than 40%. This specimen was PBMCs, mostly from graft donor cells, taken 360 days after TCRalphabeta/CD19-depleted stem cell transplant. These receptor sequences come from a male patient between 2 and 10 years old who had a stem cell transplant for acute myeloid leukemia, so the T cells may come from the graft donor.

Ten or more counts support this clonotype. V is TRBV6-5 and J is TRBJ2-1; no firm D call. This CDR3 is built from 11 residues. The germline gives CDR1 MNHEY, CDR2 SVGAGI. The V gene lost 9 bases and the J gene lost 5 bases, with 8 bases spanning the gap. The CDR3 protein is CASTANNEQFF. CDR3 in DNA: TGTGCCAGTACAGCGAACAATGAGCAGTTCTTC.

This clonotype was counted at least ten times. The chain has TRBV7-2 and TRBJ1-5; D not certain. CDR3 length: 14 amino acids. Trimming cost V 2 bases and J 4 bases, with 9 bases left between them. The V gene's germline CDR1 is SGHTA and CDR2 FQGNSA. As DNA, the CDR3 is TGTGCCAGCAGCTTAAGGCGGGGAAATCAGCCCCAGCATTTT. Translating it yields CASSLRRGNQPQHF.

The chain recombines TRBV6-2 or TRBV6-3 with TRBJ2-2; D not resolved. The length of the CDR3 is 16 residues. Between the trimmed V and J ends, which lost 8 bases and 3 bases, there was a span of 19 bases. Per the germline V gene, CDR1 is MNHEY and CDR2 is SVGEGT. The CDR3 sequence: CASEFLMGSDTGELFF. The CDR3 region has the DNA TGTGCCAGCGAGTTCCTGATGGGATCGGACACCGGGGAGCTGTTTTTT.

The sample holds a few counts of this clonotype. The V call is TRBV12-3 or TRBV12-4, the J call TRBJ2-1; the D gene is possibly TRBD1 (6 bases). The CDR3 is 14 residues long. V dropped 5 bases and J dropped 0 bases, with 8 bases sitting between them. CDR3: CASSNRVSYNEQFF. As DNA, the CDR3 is TGTGCCAGCAGTAACAGGGTCTCCTACAATGAGCAGTTCTTC.

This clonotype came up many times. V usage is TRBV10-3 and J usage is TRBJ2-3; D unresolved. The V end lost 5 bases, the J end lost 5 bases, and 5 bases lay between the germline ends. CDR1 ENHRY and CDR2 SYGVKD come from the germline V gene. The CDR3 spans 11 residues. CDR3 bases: TGTGCCATCAGTTTGGGAGATACGCAGTATTTT. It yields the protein CAISLGDTQYF.

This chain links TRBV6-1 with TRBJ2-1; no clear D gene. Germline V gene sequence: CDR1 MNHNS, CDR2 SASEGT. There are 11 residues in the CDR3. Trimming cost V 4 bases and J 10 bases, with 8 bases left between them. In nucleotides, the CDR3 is TGTGCCAGCAGTGTTGTGGCAGAGCAGTTCTTC. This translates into CASSVVAEQFF.

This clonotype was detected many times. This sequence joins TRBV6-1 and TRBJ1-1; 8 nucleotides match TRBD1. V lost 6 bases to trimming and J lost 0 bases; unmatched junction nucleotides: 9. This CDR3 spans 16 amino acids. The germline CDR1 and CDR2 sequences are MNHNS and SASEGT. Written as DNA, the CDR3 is TGTGCCAGCAGCCGGACAGGGCCCGCTTTGAACACTGAAGCTTTCTTT. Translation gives CASSRTGPALNTEAFF.

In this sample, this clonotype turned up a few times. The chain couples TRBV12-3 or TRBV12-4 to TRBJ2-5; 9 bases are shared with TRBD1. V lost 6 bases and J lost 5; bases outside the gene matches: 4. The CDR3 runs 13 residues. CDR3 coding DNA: TGTGCCAGCAGGAAGACAGGGGGGGAGACCCAGTACTTC. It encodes CASRKTGGETQYF.

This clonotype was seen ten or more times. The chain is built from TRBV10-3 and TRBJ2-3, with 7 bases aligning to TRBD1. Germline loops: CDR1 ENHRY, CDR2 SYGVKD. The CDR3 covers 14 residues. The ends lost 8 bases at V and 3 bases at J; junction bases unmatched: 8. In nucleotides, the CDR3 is TGTGCCATCCTCGCAAGGGGGCTGACAGATACGCAGTATTTT. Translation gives CAILARGLTDTQYF.

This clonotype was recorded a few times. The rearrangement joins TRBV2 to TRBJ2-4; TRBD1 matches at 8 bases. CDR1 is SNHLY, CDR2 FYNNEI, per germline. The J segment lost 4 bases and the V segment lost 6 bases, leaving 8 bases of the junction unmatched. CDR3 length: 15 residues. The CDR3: CASRSGRGLKNIQYF. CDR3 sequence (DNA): TGTGCCAGCAGGTCCGGCAGGGGGCTTAAAAACATTCAGTACTTC.

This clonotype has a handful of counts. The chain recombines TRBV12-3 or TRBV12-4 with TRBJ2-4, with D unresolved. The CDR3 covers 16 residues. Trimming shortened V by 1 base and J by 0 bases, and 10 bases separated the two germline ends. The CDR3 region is CASSLEGMTAKNIQYF. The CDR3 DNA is TGTGCCAGCAGTTTAGAAGGGATGACAGCCAAAAACATTCAGTACTTC.

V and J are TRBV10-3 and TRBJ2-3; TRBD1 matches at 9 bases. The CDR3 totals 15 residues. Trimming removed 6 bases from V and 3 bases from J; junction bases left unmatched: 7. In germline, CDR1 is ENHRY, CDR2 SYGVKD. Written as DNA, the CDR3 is TGTGCCATCAGCTCCGGGACAGGGAGGACAGATACGCAGTATTTT. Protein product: CAISSGTGRTDTQYF.

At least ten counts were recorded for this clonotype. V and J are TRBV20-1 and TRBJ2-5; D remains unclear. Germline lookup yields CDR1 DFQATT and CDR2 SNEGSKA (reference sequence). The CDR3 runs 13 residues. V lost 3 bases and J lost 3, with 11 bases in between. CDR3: CSARPLGEETQYF. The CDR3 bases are TGCAGTGCTAGGCCGTTAGGAGAAGAGACCCAGTACTTC.

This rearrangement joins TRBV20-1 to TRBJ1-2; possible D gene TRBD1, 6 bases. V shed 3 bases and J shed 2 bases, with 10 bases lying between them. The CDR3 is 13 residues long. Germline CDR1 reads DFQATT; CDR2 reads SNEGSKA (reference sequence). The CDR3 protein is CSASEGQNYGYTF. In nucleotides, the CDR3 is TGCAGTGCTAGCGAAGGACAGAACTATGGCTACACCTTC.

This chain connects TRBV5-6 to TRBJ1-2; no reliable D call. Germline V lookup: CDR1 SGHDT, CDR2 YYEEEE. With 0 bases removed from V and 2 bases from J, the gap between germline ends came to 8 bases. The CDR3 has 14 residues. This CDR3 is CASSLVTVNYGYTF. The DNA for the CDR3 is TGTGCCAGCAGCTTGGTGACCGTGAACTATGGCTACACCTTC. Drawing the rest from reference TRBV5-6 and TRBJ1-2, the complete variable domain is DAGVTQSPTHLIKTRGQQVTLRCSPKSGHDTVSWYQQALGQGPQFIFQYYEEEERQRGNFPDRFSGHQFPNYSSELNVNALLLGDSALYLCASSLVTVNYGYTFGSGTRLTVV.

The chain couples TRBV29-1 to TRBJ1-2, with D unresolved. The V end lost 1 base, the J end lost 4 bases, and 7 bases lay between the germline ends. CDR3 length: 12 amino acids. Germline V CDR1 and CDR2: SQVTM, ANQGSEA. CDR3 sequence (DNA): TGCAGCGTTGAAGGGGGTGTCTATGGCTACACCTTC. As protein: CSVEGGVYGYTF.

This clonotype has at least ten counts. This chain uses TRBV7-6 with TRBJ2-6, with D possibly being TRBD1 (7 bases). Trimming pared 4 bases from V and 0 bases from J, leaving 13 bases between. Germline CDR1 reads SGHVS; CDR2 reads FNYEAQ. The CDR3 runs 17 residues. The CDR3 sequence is CASSSRDRDSGANVLTF. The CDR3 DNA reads TGTGCCAGCAGCTCGCGGGACAGAGACTCTGGGGCCAACGTCCTGACTTTC. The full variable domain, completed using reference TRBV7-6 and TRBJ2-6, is GAGVSQSPRYKVTKRGQDVALRCDPISGHVSLYWYRQALGQGPEFLTYFNYEAQQDKSGLPNDRFSAERPEGSISTLTIQRTEQRDSAMYRCASSSRDRDSGANVLTFGAGSRLTVL.

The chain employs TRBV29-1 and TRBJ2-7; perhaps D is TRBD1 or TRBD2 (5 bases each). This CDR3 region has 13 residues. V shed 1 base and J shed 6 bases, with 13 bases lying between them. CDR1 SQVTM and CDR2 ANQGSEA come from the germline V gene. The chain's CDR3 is CSVEGGWVGEQYF. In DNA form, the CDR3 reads TGCAGCGTTGAAGGGGGGTGGGTGGGCGAGCAGTACTTC.

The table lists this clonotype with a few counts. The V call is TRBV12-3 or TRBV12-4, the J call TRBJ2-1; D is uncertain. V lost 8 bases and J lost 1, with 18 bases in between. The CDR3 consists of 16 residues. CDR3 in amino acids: CASSPPGGPSYNEQFF. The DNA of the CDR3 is TGTGCCAGCTCACCCCCGGGCGGTCCATCCTACAATGAGCAGTTCTTC.

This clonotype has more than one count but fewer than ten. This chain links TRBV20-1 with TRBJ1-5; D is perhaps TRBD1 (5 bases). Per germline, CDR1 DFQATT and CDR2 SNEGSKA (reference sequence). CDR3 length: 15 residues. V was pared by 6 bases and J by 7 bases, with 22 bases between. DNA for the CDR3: TGCAGTGCCATAGAATGGGGGTCGGGTAGGCAGCCCCAGCATTTT. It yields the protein CSAIEWGSGRQPQHF.

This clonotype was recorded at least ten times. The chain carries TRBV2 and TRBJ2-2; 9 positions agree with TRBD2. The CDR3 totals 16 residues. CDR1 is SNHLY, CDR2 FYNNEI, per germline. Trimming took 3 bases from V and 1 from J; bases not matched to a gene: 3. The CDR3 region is CASSDLAGLNTGELFF. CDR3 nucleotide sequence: TGTGCCAGCAGTGATCTAGCGGGATTGAACACCGGGGAGCTGTTTTTT.